This TCR beta chain was documented in a study of CD8 T cells in acute hepatitis C reinfection. Assay: immunoSEQ multiplex PCR; the TCRdb copy retains only in-frame clones and omits some. Of around 36,000 clones in the sample, 80% to 90% were seen once. The time point denotes: naive CD8 control sorted from an acute-time-point sample. Sequenced input: naive CD8+ T cells from PBMCs. The clonotype was recovered from a woman younger than 35 who spontaneously cleared hepatitis C infection.

For the CDR3, the DNA is TGTGCCAGCAGCTTAAGCTACGAGCAGTACTTC. Translating it yields CASSLSYEQYF. The rearrangement uses TRBV7-2 and TRBJ2-7, with unresolved D. The CDR3 loop spans 11 amino acids. Trimming cost V 2 bases and J 3 bases, with 2 bases left between them. Per the germline V gene, CDR1 is SGHTA and CDR2 is FQGNSA.